What follows describes a single T cell receptor beta chain. The sample belongs to a study of CD8+ T cells in alopecia areata. Study at large: Patients received oral tofacitinib, 5 to 10 mg twice daily, for moderate-to-severe alopecia areata. The tofacitinib course ran for 6 to 18 months and was followed by 6 months off drug.

TCR sequencing used cDNA made by reverse transcription of extracted RNA. Some clones are missing from TCRdb's copy, which holds only in-frame ones; the method was immunoSEQ multiplex PCR. The sample records 150,000 to 200,000 clones, roughly 63% being singletons. Germline trimming cut 4 bases from V and 7 bases from J; bases unmatched to any gene: 12. In germline, CDR1 is LGHNA, CDR2 YSLEER. The CDR3 loop spans 16 amino acids. This receptor was obtained from a human donor with alopecia areata. This rearrangement joins TRBV4-3 to TRBJ2-1; 8 bases line up with TRBD2. The sequencing here drew on CD4+ T cells sorted from blood, taken at week 0. In DNA, the CDR3 is TGCGCCAGCAGCCCCGGCCCGGGGGGGCCAATAAATGAGCAGTTCTTC. Residues: CASSPGPGGPINEQFF.